The 16 T cell receptor beta chains below come from one sample, sequenced in a study of CD8+ T cells in alopecia areata. RNA extraction was followed by reverse transcription into cDNA, which acted as the sequencing template. The repertoire was sequenced with immunoSEQ multiplex PCR; TCRdb's copy has only in-frame clones and lacks some. Seen here are 150,000 to 200,000 clones, about 54% observed once, and the top ten hold about a sixth. Treatment specified: oral pan-JAK inhibitor, 5-10 mg twice daily. The sample was CD4+ T cells sorted from blood, taken between weeks 55 and 70, from a patient treated with tofacitinib. These receptors came from a human donor with alopecia areata.

This clone showed up just a few times. The chain links TRBV30 to TRBJ2-3; 8 bases map to TRBD2. The CDR3 sequence is 12 residues long. Germline CDR1 GTSNPN, CDR2 SVGIG (reference sequence). The CDR3 region is CGTSGNTDTQYF. As DNA, the CDR3 is TGTGGTACTAGCGGTAACACAGATACGCAGTATTTT.

This clone was counted between two and nine times. The CDR3: CAISPSGRDSYGYTF. The CDR3 region has the DNA TGTGCCATCAGTCCCTCCGGACGGGACAGCTATGGCTACACCTTC. The V gene is TRBV10-3, the J gene TRBJ1-2; 7 positions agree with TRBD1. CDR1 and CDR2 (germline): ENHRY, SYGVKD. This CDR3 comprises 15 residues. The ends lost 5 bases at V and 4 bases at J; junction bases unmatched: 10.

The V and J genes are TRBV30 and TRBJ2-7, with 10 bases lining up with TRBD2. The CDR3 has 16 amino acids. Per germline, CDR1 GTSNPN and CDR2 SVGIG (reference sequence). J was trimmed by 0 bases and V by 3 bases; bases with no gene match: 8. The DNA for the CDR3 is TGTGCCTGGAGAGGGACTCGACTAGCGGGCTCCTACGAGCAGTACTTC. Residues: CAWRGTRLAGSYEQYF.

This clone has only a few counts. CDR3 bases: TGTGCCAGCAGCCGAGGGACGGTAGATGAAAAACTGTTTTTT. Its protein is CASSRGTVDEKLFF. The chain recombines TRBV7-6 with TRBJ1-4; possibly TRBD1 for D (5 bases). CDR3 length equals 14 residues. CDR1 and CDR2 (germline): SGHVS, FNYEAQ. V lost 5 bases to trimming and J lost 6 bases, with 13 bases between them. The full variable domain, its missing parts supplied by reference TRBV7-6 and TRBJ1-4, is GAGVSQSPRYKVTKRGQDVALRCDPISGHVSLYWYRQALGQGPEFLTYFNYEAQQDKSGLPNDRFSAERPEGSISTLTIQRTEQRDSAMYRCASSRGTVDEKLFFGSGTQLSVL.

The chain joins TRBV18 to TRBJ2-7; 8 nucleotides agree with TRBD1. The CDR3 totals 13 residues. With 1 base clipped from V and 7 bases from J, the junction kept 3 bases outside the gene matches. The V gene's germline CDR1 is KGHSH and CDR2 LQKENI. CDR3 loop: CASSPRDRGEQYF. Written as DNA, the CDR3 is TGTGCCAGCTCACCACGTGACAGGGGAGAGCAGTACTTC.

The V call is TRBV2, the J call TRBJ2-1; weak D call: TRBD1 (6 bases). V was cut by 6 bases and J by 9 bases, with 18 bases left in between. Germline V gene lookup returns CDR1 SNHLY and CDR2 FYNNEI. The CDR3 runs to 14 residues. The DNA for the CDR3 is TGTGCCAGCAGGGCAAGGACAGCCCTTGGTGAGCAGTTCTTC. This encodes CASRARTALGEQFF.

The chain uses TRBV5-6 and TRBJ2-7; possibly TRBD1 for D (5 bases). The CDR3 has 15 residues. V lost 4 bases and J lost 2, with 16 bases in between. Germline CDR1 reads SGHDT; CDR2 reads YYEEEE. As DNA, the CDR3 is TGTGCCAGCAGCGGAGACAGCTCTTGGCCCTACGAGCAGTACTTC. Its protein product is CASSGDSSWPYEQYF. Full variable domain (rest looked up from reference TRBV5-6 and TRBJ2-7): DAGVTQSPTHLIKTRGQQVTLRCSPKSGHDTVSWYQQALGQGPQFIFQYYEEEERQRGNFPDRFSGHQFPNYSSELNVNALLLGDSALYLCASSGDSSWPYEQYFGPGTRLTVT.

This chain uses TRBV29-1 with TRBJ1-1; TRBD1 aligns across 9 bases. Germline trimming cut 1 base from V and 6 bases from J; bases unmatched to any gene: 3. CDR3 length: 13 residues. Germline CDR1 reads SQVTM; CDR2 reads ANQGSEA. This CDR3 is CSVEVDRGSEAFF. The CDR3 DNA follows: TGCAGCGTTGAAGTTGACAGGGGGTCTGAAGCTTTCTTT.

The gene calls are TRBV25-1 and TRBJ1-4; 9 bases align to TRBD1. The CDR3 totals 14 residues. Trimming cost V 8 bases and J 8 bases; bases outside gene matches: 9. CDR1 is MGHDK and CDR2 is SYGVNS in the germline V gene. The CDR3 loop is CASEVQGAQEKLFF. Here the CDR3 DNA reads TGTGCCAGCGAAGTACAGGGGGCGCAGGAAAAACTGTTTTTT.

The rearrangement uses TRBV29-1 and TRBJ2-1, with D maybe TRBD2 (6 bases). Trimming stripped 0 bases from V and 0 bases from J, with 18 bases between. The germline gives CDR1 SQVTM, CDR2 ANQGSEA. The CDR3 spans 18 residues. The DNA for the CDR3 is TGCAGCGTTGAAGATCCGGAGGTAGCGGTGAGCTCCTACAATGAGCAGTTCTTC. Its protein is CSVEDPEVAVSSYNEQFF.

This rearrangement joins TRBV28 to TRBJ2-1; TRBD1 agrees at 12 bases. The V segment lost 2 bases and the J segment 9 bases; nucleotides outside the gene matches: 5. Per germline, CDR1 MDHEN and CDR2 SYDVKM. This CDR3 is 15 amino acids long. In DNA form, the CDR3 reads TGTGCCAGCAGTTTACGTGGGACAGGGGGCGGTGAGCAGTTCTTC. Its protein is CASSLRGTGGGEQFF.

This clone has only one observation. The chain employs TRBV4-2 and TRBJ1-2, with TRBD1 identical over 12 bases. The germline V gene has CDR1 LGHNA and CDR2 YNFKEQ. This CDR3 region has 16 residues. V shed 0 bases, J shed 2 bases, and the junction held 1 base outside the gene matches. The CDR3 DNA is TGTGCCAGCAGCCAAGACGGGACAGGGGGCAACTATGGCTACACCTTC. This codes for CASSQDGTGGNYGYTF.

The rearrangement links TRBV15 to TRBJ1-1; 7 bases match TRBD1. CDR1 and CDR2 from the germline V gene are LNHNV and YYDKDF (reference sequence). With V trimmed by 0 bases and J by 3 bases, 7 bases remained unmatched. CDR3 size: 16 residues. CDR3 coding DNA: TGTGCCACCAGCAGAGATTCTTGGGACAGCCACACTGAAGCTTTCTTT. It codes for CATSRDSWDSHTEAFF.

J is TRBJ1-2 and V is TRBV29-1; D perhaps matches TRBD1 (6 bases). Germline-derived CDR1 and CDR2 are SQVTM and ANQGSEA. The CDR3 has 14 amino acids. V lost 0 bases, J lost 4 bases, and 12 bases lay in between. CDR3 loop: CSVEDYRVRYGYTF. The CDR3 nucleotides are TGCAGCGTTGAAGATTACAGGGTTCGCTATGGCTACACCTTC.

V and J are TRBV18 and TRBJ1-6, with TRBD1 matching 9 bases. Germline values: CDR1 KGHSH, CDR2 LQKENI. J was trimmed by 10 bases and V by 4 bases; bases with no gene match: 5. The CDR3 extends over 14 amino acids. The CDR3 loop reads CASSQRQGESPLHF. The DNA for the CDR3 is TGTGCCAGCTCACAACGACAGGGGGAGTCACCCCTCCACTTT.

Here the CDR3 reads CASALSSYNEQFF. DNA for the CDR3: TGTGCCAGCGCACTTAGCTCCTACAATGAGCAGTTCTTC. V usage is TRBV9 and J usage is TRBJ2-1; D is unclear. The germline gives CDR1 SGDLS, CDR2 YYNGEE. V was clipped by 7 bases and J by 0 bases, with 8 bases between them. CDR3 size: 13 residues.